Listed below are T cell receptor beta chains from one sample, sequenced in a study of human T cells and chemical hapten exposure. TCRdb re-derived calls from the RACE reads in MiXCR, one entry per CDR3 protein. The sample holds around 190,000 distinct CDR3 sequences, more than 20% seen once. The starting material was whole blood, obtained in connection with sensitization to the hapten diphenylcyclopropenone (DPC). The source is a woman aged 50 to 60 with alopecia areata. Some clones in this sample may be carry-over from other donors' samples. Each CDR3 is given with its conserved first and last residue. A D gene is named only where the DNA matches it firmly. Size tells how often a clone was seen (once, few, many) or the class of an expanded clone, and some rows leave it out.

18	TRBV4-1	TRBJ2-3	TRBD2	few	CASSQAGTSGRGSDTQYF	TGCGCCAGCAGCCAAGCCGGGACTAGCGGGAGGGGATCAGATACGCAGTATTTT
13	TRBV6-5	TRBJ1-1	NA	few	CASSYPRPGGAFF	TGTGCCAGCAGTTACCCTCGTCCGGGGGGAGCTTTCTTT
14	TRBV6-2/TRBV6-3	TRBJ2-7	NA	NA	CASTLQGGFYEQYF	TGTGCCAGCACCTTACAAGGGGGTTTCTACGAGCAGTACTTC
15	TRBV13	TRBJ1-2	TRBD1	NA	CASSIGTGGRYGYTF	TGTGCCAGCAGCATCGGGACAGGGGGGCGGTATGGCTACACCTTC
14	TRBV20-1	TRBJ1-1	NA	NA	CSARGNHMNTEAFF	TGCAGTGCTAGGGGGAATCACATGAACACTGAAGCTTTCTTT
17	TRBV11-3	TRBJ1-2	TRBD1	NA	CASSCRKTGVVSYGYTF	TGTGCCAGCAGCTGTCGAAAGACAGGGGTGGTTTCCTATGGCTACACCTTC
14	TRBV29-1	TRBJ2-1	TRBD1	NA	CSAWDRGNSDEQFF	TGCAGCGCGTGGGACAGGGGGAATAGCGATGAGCAGTTCTTC
11	TRBV6-6	TRBJ2-3	NA	many	CASSAADTQYF	TGTGCCAGCAGTGCGGCAGATACGCAGTATTTT
13	TRBV20-1	TRBJ2-7	NA	NA	CSARGGSPYEQYF	TGCAGTGCTAGGGGCGGATCCCCCTACGAGCAGTACTTC
16	TRBV5-1	TRBJ2-1	TRBD2	few	CASSPPSGSSYNEQFF	TGCGCCAGCAGCCCACCTAGCGGGAGCTCCTACAATGAGCAGTTCTTC
14	TRBV2	TRBJ2-6	NA	few	CASTRASGANVLTF	TGTGCCAGCACACGGGCCTCTGGGGCCAACGTCCTGACTTTC
15	TRBV6-1	TRBJ2-3	NA	few	CASSEIDFNTDTQYF	TGTGCCAGCAGTGAAATCGACTTCAACACAGATACGCAGTATTTT
15	TRBV20-1	TRBJ2-7	TRBD2	NA	CSARTSGFTSYEQYF	TGCAGTGCTAGGACTAGCGGTTTTACCTCCTACGAGCAGTACTTC
15	TRBV5-1	TRBJ1-5	NA	NA	CASSLEGNLNQPQHF	TGCGCCAGCAGCTTGGAGGGTAATCTCAATCAGCCCCAGCATTTT
17	TRBV2	TRBJ2-7	TRBD2	NA	CASQTHVQSGRMYEQYF	TGTGCCAGCCAGACCCACGTTCAGAGCGGGAGGATGTACGAGCAGTACTTC
14	TRBV20-1	TRBJ2-1	TRBD2	NA	CSASSAGRVNEQFF	TGCAGTGCTAGTTCAGCGGGAAGAGTCAATGAGCAGTTCTTC
14	TRBV7-2	TRBJ1-4	TRBD1	few	CASSQSGGVVKLFF	TGTGCCAGCAGCCAATCAGGGGGGGTTGTAAAACTGTTTTTT
17	TRBV9	TRBJ2-1	TRBD2	NA	CASSPTVSAGVVNEQFF	TGTGCCAGCAGCCCCACGGTTAGCGCGGGAGTGGTCAATGAGCAGTTCTTC
17	TRBV27	TRBJ2-1	TRBD1	NA	CASSLRTPGQGADEQFF	TGTGCCAGCAGTTTACGAACCCCGGGACAGGGGGCCGATGAGCAGTTCTTC
12	TRBV20-1	TRBJ1-2	NA	NA	CSARSNNYGYTF	TGCAGTGCTAGAAGTAATAACTATGGCTACACCTTC
14	TRBV20-1	TRBJ2-2	TRBD2	NA	CSAELAEYTGELFF	TGCAGTGCTGAGCTAGCGGAGTACACCGGGGAGCTGTTTTTT
15	TRBV6-6	TRBJ2-2	NA	many	CASSTSGANTGELFF	TGTGCCAGCAGCACGTCCGGGGCTAACACCGGGGAGCTGTTTTTT
16	TRBV7-2	TRBJ1-5	TRBD1	few	CASSYRTGEGSQPQHF	TGTGCCAGCAGCTACCGGACAGGCGAAGGCAGTCAGCCCCAGCATTTT
12	TRBV7-8	TRBJ2-7	NA	few	CASSLARREQYF	TGTGCCAGCAGCTTAGCTCGTCGTGAGCAGTACTTC
15	TRBV29-1	TRBJ2-1	TRBD2	NA	CSVDLREYGYNEQFF	TGCAGCGTTGATTTGCGGGAGTACGGCTACAATGAGCAGTTCTTC
12	TRBV20-1	TRBJ2-5	NA	few	CSASSGQETQYF	TGCAGTGCTAGTTCGGGACAAGAGACCCAGTACTTC
15	TRBV12-3/TRBV12-4	TRBJ2-7	TRBD2	NA	CASSQLAGSSYEQYF	TGTGCCAGCAGCCAACTAGCGGGAAGCTCCTACGAGCAGTACTTC
12	TRBV20-1	TRBJ2-1	NA	few	CSASGSYNEQFF	TGCAGTGCTAGCGGATCCTACAATGAGCAGTTCTTC
13	TRBV7-8	TRBJ2-7	NA	many	CASSPVQAGEQYF	TGTGCCAGCAGCCCAGTCCAGGCGGGGGAGCAGTACTTC
13	TRBV5-1	TRBJ2-7	NA	few	CASSRTVGGEQYF	TGCGCCAGCAGCCGGACCGTGGGGGGAGAGCAGTACTTC